The present entry profiles one T cell receptor (beta chain) with its context. Profiling relied on immunoSEQ multiplex PCR, and the TCRdb table lists in-frame clones only, not all of them. The sample comprises some 270,000 clones, over 75% of which are singletons, and 2.5% to 3.5% rests with the top ten. This sample stems from a study of blood T cell repertoires in COVID-19. This CDR3 contains 16 residues. The germline gives CDR1 SGHNT, CDR2 YENEEA. Trimming removed 5 bases from V and 1 base from J; junction bases left unmatched: 7. The TCR sequence derives from a woman aged 40 to 50 who had been exposed to COVID-19. V and J are TRBV11-3 and TRBJ2-2, with 7 bases aligning to TRBD2. The sequencing sample was made of PBMCs or T cells enriched from blood (not recorded which). CDR3 in amino acids: CASSKAGTKNTGELFF. DNA of the CDR3: TGTGCCAGCAGCAAAGCCGGGACTAAGAACACCGGGGAGCTGTTTTTT.